The 13 T cell receptor beta chains below all came from one sample that was sequenced in a study of T cell responses to AZD1222 COVID-19 vaccine. Sequencing used immunoSEQ multiplex PCR; TCRdb keeps in-frame clones, though not all of them. Counted here are 120,000 or so clones, about 87% occurring once; the ten biggest clones make up roughly 5.4%. Sequenced material: peripheral blood, taken on day 0 of AZD1222 vaccination. The source of these receptors is an adult in good health.

This clone was detected once. The V gene is TRBV6-5, the J gene TRBJ1-1; 8 bases map to TRBD1. The CDR3 runs to 16 residues. Germline lookup yields CDR1 MNHEY and CDR2 SVGAGI. After removal of 2 bases from V and 1 base from J, the junction contained 6 bases not matched to a gene. CDR3 region: CASSYDQTGENTEAFF. CDR3 in DNA: TGTGCCAGCAGTTACGACCAGACAGGGGAGAACACTGAAGCTTTCTTT.

The chain carries TRBV27 and TRBJ1-5; 10 nucleotides line up with TRBD1. The CDR3 is made up of 17 amino acids. V was clipped by 9 bases and J by 8 bases; unmatched bases: 19. Germline-derived CDR1 and CDR2 are MNHEY and SMNVEV (reference sequence). CDR3 protein: CARWGHRDRGKGEPQHF. CDR3 nucleotide sequence: TGTGCCAGGTGGGGTCACCGGGACAGGGGTAAGGGGGAGCCCCAGCATTTT.

V gene TRBV12-3 or TRBV12-4 combines with J gene TRBJ2-7; D not certain. The length of the CDR3 is 12 residues. Trimming took 6 bases from V and 3 from J, leaving 9 bases between them. The CDR3 is CASRRPGYEQYF. CDR3 in DNA: TGTGCCAGCAGGCGCCCGGGCTACGAGCAGTACTTC.

The chain uses TRBV6-5 and TRBJ1-1; possibly TRBD1 for D (6 bases). The germline V gene encodes CDR1 MNHEY and CDR2 SVGAGI. This CDR3 spans 13 amino acids. V lost 4 bases and J lost 5, with 11 bases in between. The CDR3 DNA follows: TGTGCCAGCAGTTGGCAGGGGAGGACTGAAGCTTTCTTT. It specifies CASSWQGRTEAFF.

The rearrangement uses TRBV3-1 (or the pseudogene TRBV3-2) and TRBJ2-5, with 10 positions matching TRBD1. The junction had 7 bases not matched to a gene; V was cut back by 4 bases and J by 5 bases. This CDR3 has 15 amino acids. The germline gives CDR1 LGHDT, CDR2 YNNKEL (reference sequence). CDR3 nucleotides: TGTGCCAGCAGCCCTGGGACAGGGGCTTGGGAGACCCAGTACTTC. This translates into CASSPGTGAWETQYF.

The chain joins TRBV18 to TRBJ1-1, with 8 bases lining up with TRBD1. Germline CDR1 reads KGHSH; CDR2 reads LQKENI. The CDR3 contains 16 residues. The J segment lost 4 bases and the V segment lost 3 bases, leaving 10 bases of the junction unmatched. The CDR3 nucleotides read TGTGCCAGCTCACCCCAACGCGGACAGGGAGGCACTGAAGCTTTCTTT. Translation: CASSPQRGQGGTEAFF.

The rearrangement uses TRBV25-1 and TRBJ2-5; TRBD1 is a possible D gene (6 bases). The germline V gene has CDR1 MGHDK and CDR2 SYGVNS. The CDR3 consists of 13 residues. V gave up 8 bases and J gave up 1 base, with 11 bases separating them. CDR3 in DNA: TGTGCCAGCGGAGACAGGACCCAAGAGACCCAGTACTTC. Its translation: CASGDRTQETQYF.

This chain links TRBV12-3 or TRBV12-4 with TRBJ1-6; TRBD1 might be the D (5 bases). V lost 6 bases and J lost 16, with 13 bases in between. This CDR3 has 11 residues. DNA of the CDR3: TGTGCCAGCAGCCGACAGTCTACGCTCCACTTT. Protein product: CASSRQSTLHF.

This clone was counted once. This sequence joins TRBV7-2 and TRBJ1-5, with 7 bases lining up with TRBD1. This CDR3 spans 13 amino acids. CDR1 is SGHTA, CDR2 FQGNSA, per germline. Unmatched junction bases numbered 0, after V lost 1 base and J lost 6 bases. CDR3 nucleotide sequence: TGTGCCAGCAGCTTAGACAGGGGTCAGCCCCAGCATTTT. It translates to CASSLDRGQPQHF.

The chain links TRBV11-2 to TRBJ2-7; TRBD1 might be the D (5 bases). CDR1 is SGHAT and CDR2 is FQNNGV in the germline V gene. The CDR3 is made up of 14 amino acids. Trimming pared 5 bases from V and 2 bases from J, leaving 13 bases between. CDR3 coding DNA: TGTGCCAGCAGCCAGGGCCTCGCCCCCTACGAGCAGTACTTC. It specifies CASSQGLAPYEQYF. The complete variable domain, with remaining parts taken from reference TRBV11-2 and TRBJ2-7, reads EAGVAQSPRYKIIEKRQSVAFWCNPISGHATLYWYQQILGQGPKLLIQFQNNGVVDDSQLPKDRFSAERLKGVDSTLKIQPAKLEDSAVYLCASSQGLAPYEQYFGPGTRLTVT.

DNA of the CDR3: TGTGCCAGCAGCCCACTAATAGGGGCGAGGGGTTTGGAGACCCAGTACTTC. Translation: CASSPLIGARGLETQYF. The gene calls are TRBV7-9 and TRBJ2-5; D possibly uses TRBD1 or TRBD2 (5 bases each). The CDR3 contains 17 residues. V was clipped by 5 bases and J by 5 bases, with 24 bases between them. CDR1 is SEHNR, CDR2 FQNEAQ, per germline (reference sequence). The whole variable domain, filled in from reference TRBV7-9 and TRBJ2-5, reads DTGVSQNPRHKITKRGQNVTFRCDPISEHNRLYWYRQTLGQGPEFLTYFQNEAQLEKSRLLSDRFSAERPKGSFSTLEIQRTEQGDSAMYLCASSPLIGARGLETQYFGPGTRLLVL.

The chain carries TRBV19 and TRBJ1-3; tentative D call: TRBD1 (5 bases). The length of the CDR3 is 12 residues. CDR1 is LNHDA, CDR2 SQIVND, per germline (reference sequence). Deletions cut 5 bases from V and 3 bases from J, with 5 bases between. The CDR3 DNA reads TGTGCCAGTAGTGACAGTGGAAACACCATATATTTT. Translation: CASSDSGNTIYF.

The sample holds one count of this clone. V usage is TRBV4-1 and J usage is TRBJ1-1, with D possibly matching TRBD1 (6 bases). The germline V gene has CDR1 MGHRA and CDR2 YSYEKL. With 1 base removed from V and 2 bases from J, the gap between germline ends came to 14 bases. CDR3 length: 16 residues. Here the CDR3 reads CASSQVHRDPNTEAFF. CDR3 coding DNA: TGCGCCAGCAGCCAAGTGCACAGGGACCCAAACACTGAAGCTTTCTTT.